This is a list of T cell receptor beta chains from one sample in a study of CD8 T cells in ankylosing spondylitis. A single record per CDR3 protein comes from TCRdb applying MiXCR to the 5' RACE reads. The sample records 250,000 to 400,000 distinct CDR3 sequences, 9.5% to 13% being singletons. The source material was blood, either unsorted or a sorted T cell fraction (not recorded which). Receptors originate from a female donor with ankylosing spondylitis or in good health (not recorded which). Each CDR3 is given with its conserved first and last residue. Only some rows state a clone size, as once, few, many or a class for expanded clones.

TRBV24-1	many	CATSATPNWDRGLNEQFF
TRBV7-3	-	CASSPSGTPGNTIYF
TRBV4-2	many	CASSQANRETDTQYF
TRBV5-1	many	CASSSGGSPETQYF
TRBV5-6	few	CASSLFSGTLLASVTDTQYF
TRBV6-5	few	CASSRPPGEQYF
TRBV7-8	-	CASSLGSIDAYEQYF
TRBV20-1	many	CSADPLSGVYNEQFF
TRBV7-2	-	CASSLPTRANTGGLFF
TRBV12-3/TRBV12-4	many	CASSLLGQGGSEAFF
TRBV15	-	CATSKRQGNDEQYF
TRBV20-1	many	CSARGADEQFF
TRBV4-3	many	CASSQESQLAGRTTYNEQFF
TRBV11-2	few	CASSPNSGIAMDEQFF
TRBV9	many	CASSVGAVNYEKLFF
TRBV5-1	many	CASSLDGTRRVGELFF
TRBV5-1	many	CASSRDGSSYNEQFF
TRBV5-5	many	CASSLSTLPQETQYF
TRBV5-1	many	CASSLDRAVNIQYF
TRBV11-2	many	CASSFLGGTSGREETQYF
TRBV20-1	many	CADTDTQYF
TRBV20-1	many	CSAKTGGVYGYTF
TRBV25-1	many	CASSEQGIYEKLFF
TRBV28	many	CASSLLGGTNTEAFF
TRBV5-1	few	CASSWDRGPYGYTF
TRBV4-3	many	CASSQGPDRNYGYTF
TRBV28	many	CASRSQGGMNNEQFF
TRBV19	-	CASSTRDSVTYEQYF
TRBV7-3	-	CASSYTGGASTGELFF
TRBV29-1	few	CSVEAEIYNEQFF
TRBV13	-	CASSLGQGALREQYF
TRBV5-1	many	CASSLVGDNEQFF
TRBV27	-	CASSSSWASGEKHSGANVLTF
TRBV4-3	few	CASSQDRGDNYGYTF
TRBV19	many	CASSIATGRKSNNEQFF
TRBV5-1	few	CASSPDPSGGYNEQFF
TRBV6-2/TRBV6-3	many	CASSYSGRGNEQFF
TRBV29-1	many	CSVEGGSILRMDQETQYF
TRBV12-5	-	CASGPGTSGDQETQYF
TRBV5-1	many	CASSLEGASSYNEQFF
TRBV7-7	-	CASSLGRSYQETQYF
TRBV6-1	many	CASRWDDAFF